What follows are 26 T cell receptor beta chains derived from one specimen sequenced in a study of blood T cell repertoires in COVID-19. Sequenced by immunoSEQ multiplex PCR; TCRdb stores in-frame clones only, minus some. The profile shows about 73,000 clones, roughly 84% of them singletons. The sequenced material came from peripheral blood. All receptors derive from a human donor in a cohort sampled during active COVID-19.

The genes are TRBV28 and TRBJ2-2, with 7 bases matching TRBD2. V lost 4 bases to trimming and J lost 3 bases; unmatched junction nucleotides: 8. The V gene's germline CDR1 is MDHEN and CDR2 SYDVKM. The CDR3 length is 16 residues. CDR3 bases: TGTGCCAGCAGTTCCCTTCTTCGGGGGGACACCGGGGAGCTGTTTTTT. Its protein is CASSSLLRGDTGELFF.

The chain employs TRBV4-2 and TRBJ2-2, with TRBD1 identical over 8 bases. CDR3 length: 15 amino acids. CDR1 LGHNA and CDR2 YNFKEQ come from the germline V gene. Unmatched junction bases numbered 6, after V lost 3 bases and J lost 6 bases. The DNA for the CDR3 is TGTGCCAGCAGCCACCCCGGGACAGGCCCCGGGGAGCTGTTTTTT. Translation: CASSHPGTGPGELFF.

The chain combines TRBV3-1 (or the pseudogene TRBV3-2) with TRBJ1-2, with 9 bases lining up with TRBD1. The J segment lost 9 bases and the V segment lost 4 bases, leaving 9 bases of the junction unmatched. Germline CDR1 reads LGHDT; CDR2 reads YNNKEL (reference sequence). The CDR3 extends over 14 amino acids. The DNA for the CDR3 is TGTGCCAGCAGCCTGCAGACAGGGGGAGGAAGCTACACCTTC. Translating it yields CASSLQTGGGSYTF.

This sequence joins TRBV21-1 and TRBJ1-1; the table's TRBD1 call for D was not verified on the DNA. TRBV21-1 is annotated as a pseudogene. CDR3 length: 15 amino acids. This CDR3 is CASLRDSDMNTEAFF. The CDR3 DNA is TGTGCCAGCCTCCGGGACAGCGATATGAACACTGAAGCTTTCTTT.

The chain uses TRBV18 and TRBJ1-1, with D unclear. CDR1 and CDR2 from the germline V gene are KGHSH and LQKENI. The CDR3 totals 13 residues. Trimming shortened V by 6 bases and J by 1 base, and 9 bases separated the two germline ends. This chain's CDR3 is CASSEGWNTEAFF. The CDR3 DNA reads TGTGCCAGCTCGGAGGGATGGAACACTGAAGCTTTCTTT.

The CDR3 nucleotides are TGTGCCAGCAGGGCGGGACAGCTTACAGATACGCAGTATTTT. It is translated as CASRAGQLTDTQYF. The genes are TRBV2 and TRBJ2-3, with D perhaps TRBD1 (7 bases). The germline gives CDR1 SNHLY, CDR2 FYNNEI. The CDR3 spans 14 residues. Trimming shortened V by 6 bases and J by 3 bases, and 13 bases separated the two germline ends.

CDR3 nucleotide sequence: TGTGCCAGCCCTAACTGGCGGGGGCCTGGAAATGAGCAGTTCTTC. Translated, it gives CASPNWRGPGNEQFF. The rearrangement links TRBV11-3 to TRBJ2-1; D is possibly TRBD2 (7 bases). V shed 8 bases and J shed 7 bases, with 21 bases lying between them. Per the germline V gene, CDR1 is SGHNT and CDR2 is YENEEA. The CDR3 length is 15 residues. Variable domain in full (rest from reference TRBV11-3 and TRBJ2-1): EAGVVQSPRYKIIEKKQPVAFWCNPISGHNTLYWYLQNLGQGPELLIRYENEEAVDDSQLPKDRFSAERLKGVDSTLKIQPAELGDSAVYLCASPNWRGPGNEQFFGPGTRLTVL.

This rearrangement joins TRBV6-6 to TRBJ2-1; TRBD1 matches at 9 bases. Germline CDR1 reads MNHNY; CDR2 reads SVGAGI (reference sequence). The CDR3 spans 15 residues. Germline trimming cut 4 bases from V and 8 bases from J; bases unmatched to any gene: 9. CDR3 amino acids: CASSFGTGIKDEQFF. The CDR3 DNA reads TGTGCCAGCAGTTTCGGGACAGGGATAAAGGATGAGCAGTTCTTC.

The CDR3 DNA reads as TGTGCCAGCAGCTTAGTAGCGGGGGGCGTGAATGAGCAGTTCTTC. Translating gives CASSLVAGGVNEQFF. The J gene is TRBJ2-1, the V gene TRBV7-2; 10 bases map to TRBD2. V gave up 1 base and J gave up 7 bases; unmatched junction bases: 4. CDR1 is SGHTA, CDR2 FQGNSA, per germline. The CDR3 sequence is 15 residues long. Variable domain in full (rest from reference TRBV7-2 and TRBJ2-1): GAGVSQSPSNKVTEKGKDVELRCDPISGHTALYWYRQSLGQGLEFLIYFQGNSAPDKSGLPSDRFSAERTGGSVSTLTIQRTQQEDSAVYLCASSLVAGGVNEQFFGPGTRLTVL.

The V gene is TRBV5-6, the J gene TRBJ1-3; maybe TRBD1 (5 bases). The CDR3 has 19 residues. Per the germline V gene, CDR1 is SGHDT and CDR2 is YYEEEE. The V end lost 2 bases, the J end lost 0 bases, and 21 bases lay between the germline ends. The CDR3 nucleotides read TGTGCCAGCAGCTTCCGCTCGCGACAGAGCTTCGACTCTGGAAACACCATATATTTT. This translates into CASSFRSRQSFDSGNTIYF.

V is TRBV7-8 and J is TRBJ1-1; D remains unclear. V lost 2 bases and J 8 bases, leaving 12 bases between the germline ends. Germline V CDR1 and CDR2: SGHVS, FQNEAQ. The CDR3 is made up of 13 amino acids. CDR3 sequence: CASSLSRSGEAFF. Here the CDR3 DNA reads TGTGCCAGCAGCTTAAGTAGGAGTGGAGAAGCTTTCTTT. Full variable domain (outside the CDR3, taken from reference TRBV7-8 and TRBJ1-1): GAGVSQSPRYKVAKRGQDVALRCDPISGHVSLFWYQQALGQGPEFLTYFQNEAQLDKSGLPSDRFFAERPEGSVSTLKIQRTQQEDSAVYLCASSLSRSGEAFFGQGTRLTVV.

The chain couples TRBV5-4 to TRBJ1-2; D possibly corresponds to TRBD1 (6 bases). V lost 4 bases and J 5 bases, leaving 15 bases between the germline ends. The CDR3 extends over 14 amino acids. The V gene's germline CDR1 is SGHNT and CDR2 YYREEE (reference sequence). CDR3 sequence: CASSRGTSSYGYTF. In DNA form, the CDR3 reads TGTGCCAGCAGCAGGGGGACATCTTCGTATGGCTACACCTTC.

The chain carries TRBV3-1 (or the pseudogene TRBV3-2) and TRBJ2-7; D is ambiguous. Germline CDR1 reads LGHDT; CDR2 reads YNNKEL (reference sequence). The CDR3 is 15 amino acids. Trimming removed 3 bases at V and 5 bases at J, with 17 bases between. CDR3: CASSHPPPLFNEQYF. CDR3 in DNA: TGTGCCAGCAGCCACCCTCCTCCACTCTTTAACGAGCAGTACTTC.

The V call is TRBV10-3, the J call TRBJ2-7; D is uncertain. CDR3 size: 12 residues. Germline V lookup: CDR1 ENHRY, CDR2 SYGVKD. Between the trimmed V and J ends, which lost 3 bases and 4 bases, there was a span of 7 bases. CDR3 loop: CAISDLSYEQYF. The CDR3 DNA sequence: TGTGCCATCAGTGACCTTTCGTACGAGCAGTACTTC.

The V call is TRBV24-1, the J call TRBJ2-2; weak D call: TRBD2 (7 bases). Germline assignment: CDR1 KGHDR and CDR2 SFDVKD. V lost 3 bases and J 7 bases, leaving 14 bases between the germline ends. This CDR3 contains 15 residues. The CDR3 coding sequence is TGTGCCACCAGTGATCCTTCGAGGGGGGGCGGGGAGCTGTTTTTT. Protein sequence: CATSDPSRGGGELFF.

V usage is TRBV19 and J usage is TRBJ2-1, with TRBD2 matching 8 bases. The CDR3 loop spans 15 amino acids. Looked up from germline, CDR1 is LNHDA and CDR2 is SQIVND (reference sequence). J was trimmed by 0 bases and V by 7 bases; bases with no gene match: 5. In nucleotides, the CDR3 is TGTGCCAGTACCATCGGGGGGGCCTCCTACAATGAGCAGTTCTTC. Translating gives CASTIGGASYNEQFF.

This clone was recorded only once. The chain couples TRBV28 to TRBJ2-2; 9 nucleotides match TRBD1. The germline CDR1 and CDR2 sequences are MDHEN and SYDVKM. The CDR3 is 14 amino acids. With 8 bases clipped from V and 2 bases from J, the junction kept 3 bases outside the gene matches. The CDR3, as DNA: TGTGCCAGCGAGACAGGGGGAAACACCGGGGAGCTGTTTTTT. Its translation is CASETGGNTGELFF.

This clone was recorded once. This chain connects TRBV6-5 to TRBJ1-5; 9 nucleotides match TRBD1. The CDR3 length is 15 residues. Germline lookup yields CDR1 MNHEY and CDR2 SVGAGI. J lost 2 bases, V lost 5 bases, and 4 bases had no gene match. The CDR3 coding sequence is TGTGCCAGCAGTCTGGACAGGGGCGGCAATCAGCCCCAGCATTTT. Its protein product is CASSLDRGGNQPQHF.

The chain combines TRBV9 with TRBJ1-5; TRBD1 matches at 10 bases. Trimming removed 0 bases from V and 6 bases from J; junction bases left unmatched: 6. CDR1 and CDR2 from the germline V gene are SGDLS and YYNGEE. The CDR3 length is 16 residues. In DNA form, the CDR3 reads TGTGCCAGCAGCGTAGCCGACAGGGGGCAGGTTCAGCCCCAGCATTTT. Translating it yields CASSVADRGQVQPQHF.

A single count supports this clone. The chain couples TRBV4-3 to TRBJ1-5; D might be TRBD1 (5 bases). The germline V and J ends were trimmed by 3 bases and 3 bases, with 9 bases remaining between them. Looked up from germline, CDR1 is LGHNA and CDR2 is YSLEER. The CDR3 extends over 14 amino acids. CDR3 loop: CASSQGLNNQPQHF. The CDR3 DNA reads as TGCGCCAGCAGCCAGGGACTGAACAATCAGCCCCAGCATTTT.

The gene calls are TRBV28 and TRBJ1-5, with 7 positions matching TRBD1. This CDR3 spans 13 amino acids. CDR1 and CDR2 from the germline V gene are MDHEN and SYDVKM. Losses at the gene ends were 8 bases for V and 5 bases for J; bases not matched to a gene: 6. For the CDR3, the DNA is TGTGCCAGCCGGACAGGAGCCTATCAGCCCCAGCATTTT. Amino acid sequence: CASRTGAYQPQHF. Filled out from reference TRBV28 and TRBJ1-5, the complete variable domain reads DVKVTQSSRYLVKRTGEKVFLECVQDMDHENMFWYRQDPGLGLRLIYFSYDVKMKEKGDIPEGYSVSREKKERFSLILESASTNQTSMYLCASRTGAYQPQHFGDGTRLSIL.

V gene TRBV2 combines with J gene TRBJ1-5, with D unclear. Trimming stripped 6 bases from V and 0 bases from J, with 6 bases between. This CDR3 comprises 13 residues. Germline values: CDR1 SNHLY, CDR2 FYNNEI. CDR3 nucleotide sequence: TGTGCCAGCAGCCCTTATAGCAATCAGCCCCAGCATTTT. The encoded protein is CASSPYSNQPQHF.

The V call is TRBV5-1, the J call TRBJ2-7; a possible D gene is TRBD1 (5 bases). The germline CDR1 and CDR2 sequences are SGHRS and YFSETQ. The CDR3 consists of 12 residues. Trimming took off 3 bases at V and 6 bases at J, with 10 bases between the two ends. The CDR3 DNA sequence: TGCGCCAGCAGCTCGGACAACCCCGAGCAGTACTTC. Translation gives CASSSDNPEQYF.

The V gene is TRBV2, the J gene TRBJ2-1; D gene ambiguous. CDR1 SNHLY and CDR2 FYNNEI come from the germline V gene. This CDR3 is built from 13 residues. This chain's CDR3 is CAYLLTLRNEQFF. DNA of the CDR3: TGTGCTTATTTATTGACTCTTCGGAATGAGCAGTTCTTC.

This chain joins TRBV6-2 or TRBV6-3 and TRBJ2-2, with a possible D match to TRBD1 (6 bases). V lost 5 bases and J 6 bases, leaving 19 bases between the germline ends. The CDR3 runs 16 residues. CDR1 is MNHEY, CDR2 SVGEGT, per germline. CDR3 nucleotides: TGTGCCAGCAGTACTTACACCACAGGGATCTCCGGGGAGCTGTTTTTT. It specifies CASSTYTTGISGELFF.

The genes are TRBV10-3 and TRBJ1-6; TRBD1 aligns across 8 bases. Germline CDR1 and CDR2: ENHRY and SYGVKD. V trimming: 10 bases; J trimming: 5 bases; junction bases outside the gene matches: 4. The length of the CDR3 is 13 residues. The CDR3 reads CATSGQDNSPLHF. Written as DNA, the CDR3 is TGTGCCACCTCGGGACAGGATAATTCACCCCTCCACTTT.